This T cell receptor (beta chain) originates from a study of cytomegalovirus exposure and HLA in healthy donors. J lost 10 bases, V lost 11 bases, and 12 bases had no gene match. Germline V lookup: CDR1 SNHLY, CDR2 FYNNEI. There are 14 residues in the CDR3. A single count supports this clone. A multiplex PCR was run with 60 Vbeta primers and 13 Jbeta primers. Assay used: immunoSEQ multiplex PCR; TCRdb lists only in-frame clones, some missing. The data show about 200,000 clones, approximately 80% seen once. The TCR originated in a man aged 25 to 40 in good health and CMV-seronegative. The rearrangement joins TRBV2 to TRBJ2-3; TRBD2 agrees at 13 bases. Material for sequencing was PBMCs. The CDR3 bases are TGTGCCTCCCGGACTAGCGGGGGCCCCGGGGCGCAGTATTTT. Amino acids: CASRTSGGPGAQYF.